This record covers a single T cell receptor beta chain. TCRdb keeps only in-frame clones here, not all; method: immunoSEQ multiplex PCR. The sample has 150,000 or so clones; 90% to 95% are singletons. The data belong to a study of control samples from healthy donors and cancer patients. Germline CDR1 and CDR2: MNHNY and SVGAGI (reference sequence). J lost 9 bases, V lost 2 bases, and 8 bases had no gene match. The CDR3 is 15 amino acids. The rearrangement joins TRBV6-6 to TRBJ2-1; 9 bases fit TRBD1. Input material: blood. The TCR originated in a man younger than 35 in good health. The chain's CDR3 is CASSYRTGESTEQFF. CDR3 in DNA: TGTGCCAGCAGTTACCGGACAGGGGAGTCTACTGAGCAGTTCTTC.